The rows below give T cell receptor beta chains drawn from one sample of a study of CD8+ T cells in alopecia areata. Profiling relied on immunoSEQ multiplex PCR, and the TCRdb table lists in-frame clones only, not all of them. The repertoire includes approximately 160,000 clones, 60% of them detected once, and approximately 14% sits in the top ten. The material sequenced was CD4+ T cells sorted from blood, taken at week 24, from a patient treated with tofacitinib. Receptors were obtained from a human donor with alopecia areata. Both conserved end residues are part of each CDR3.

len	v_gene	CDR3aa
15	TRBV19	CASTPARYSNQPQHF
16	TRBV9	CASSVKAGRGTDTQYF
14	TRBV19	CASSMLSSGNTIYF
13	TRBV29-1	CSVLAGGQETQYF
14	TRBV2	CASRGQAYNSPLHF
15	TRBV18	CASSAGTADNSPLHF
15	TRBV2	CASKPQRLSNYGYTF
15	TRBV15	CATSGLAGTRETQYF
14	TRBV6-5	CASRRAGLGQPQHF
12	TRBV6-1	CASIASSWQQYF
12	TRBV28	CASSSVRGEQYF
13	TRBV4-2	CASGWGQGTEAFF
15	TRBV9	CASSVQSGLVYEQYF
18	TRBV29-1	CSVEDPPSDRIWDETQYF
16	TRBV2	CASSEGGAGWNQPQHF
16	TRBV30	CAWSVWGGANTGELFF
13	TRBV7-9	CASSLDDSNEQFF
13	TRBV2	CASRRGFQETQYF
15	TRBV6-5	CASSYRPSGQETQYF
12	TRBV10-3	CAIRDSQETQYF
15	TRBV4-1	CASSQDGVAKNIQYF
14	TRBV19	CASSMARIYIGFTF
16	TRBV10-3	CAIQGRSGANTGELFF
11	TRBV5-1	CASRGTDTQYF
14	TRBV19	CASSADPSGNTIYF
14	TRBV14	CASSGLSSKDEQYF
15	TRBV4-1	CASSQPTGGDEKLFF
17	TRBV2	CASSRKGLAGSSYEQYF
14	TRBV2	CASSEVVVNTEAFF
14	TRBV30	CAWTYGGSTDTQYF
16	TRBV27	CASKVLLTGVMYEQYF
18	TRBV14	CASSQIRGGSASYNEQFF
14	TRBV6-5	CASSDRDRESGYTF
13	TRBV30	CAWNRRGPNTQYF
15	TRBV7-9	CASSPGRGAGYEQYF
14	TRBV6-5	CASSSAGGQETQYF
20	TRBV7-3	CASSSLIASGGRRYSYEQYF
14	TRBV30	CAWSTENYNSPLHF
15	TRBV25-1	CASSVYRGVNTEAFF
13	TRBV15	CATRDRAQETQYF
15	TRBV2	CASSAAGTSSYEQYF
14	TRBV25-1	CASSARDRLETQYF
17	TRBV11-2	CASSYSGGAPRINEQFF
14	TRBV7-9	CASTPWGTGETQYF
15	TRBV25-1	CASSEFGDRRFGQYF
14	TRBV30	CAWSVRDGYNEQFF
13	TRBV5-4	CASSLGGTDTQYF
12	TRBV30	CAWSVLDQPQHF
14	TRBV7-8	CASSPASGAGGYTF
13	TRBV7-9	CASEAWPGYEQYF